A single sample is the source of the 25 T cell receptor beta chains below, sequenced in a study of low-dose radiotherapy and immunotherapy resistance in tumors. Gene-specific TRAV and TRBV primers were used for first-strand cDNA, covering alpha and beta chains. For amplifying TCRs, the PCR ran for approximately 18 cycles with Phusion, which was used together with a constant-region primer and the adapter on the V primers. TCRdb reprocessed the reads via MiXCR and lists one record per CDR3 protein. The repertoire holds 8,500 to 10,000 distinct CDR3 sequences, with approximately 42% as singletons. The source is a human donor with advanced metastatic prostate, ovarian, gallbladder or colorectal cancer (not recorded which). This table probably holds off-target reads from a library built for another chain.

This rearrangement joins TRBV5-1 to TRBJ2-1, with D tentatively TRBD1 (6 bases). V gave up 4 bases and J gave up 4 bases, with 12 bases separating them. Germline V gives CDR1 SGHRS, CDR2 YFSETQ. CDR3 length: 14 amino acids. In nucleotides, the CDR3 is TGCGCCAGCAGCGGGCAGGGGCTATACAATGAGCAGTTCTTC. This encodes CASSGQGLYNEQFF.

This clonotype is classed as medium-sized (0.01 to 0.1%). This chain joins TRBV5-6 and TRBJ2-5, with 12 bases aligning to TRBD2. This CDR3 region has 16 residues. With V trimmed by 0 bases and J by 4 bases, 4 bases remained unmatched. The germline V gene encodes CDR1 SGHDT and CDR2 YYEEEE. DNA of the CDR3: TGTGCCAGCAGCTTGGCCTCTAGCGGGAGGGGAGAGACCCAGTACTTC. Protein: CASSLASSGRGETQYF.

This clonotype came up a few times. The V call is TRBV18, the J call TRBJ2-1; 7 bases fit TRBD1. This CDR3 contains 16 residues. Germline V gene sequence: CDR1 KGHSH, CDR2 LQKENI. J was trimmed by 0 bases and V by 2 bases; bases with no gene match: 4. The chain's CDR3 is CASSPMTGISYNEQFF. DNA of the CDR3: TGTGCCAGCTCACCAATGACAGGGATCTCCTACAATGAGCAGTTCTTC.

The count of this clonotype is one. The CDR3 nucleotides are TGTGCCAGCAGCTACAGGGGTGAGCCGCAGTATTTT. Translation: CASSYRGEPQYF. The chain carries TRBV7-8 and TRBJ2-3; TRBD1 aligns across 7 bases. The V gene end was trimmed by 4 bases and the J gene end by 10 bases; junction bases not matched to a gene: 5. The germline gives CDR1 SGHVS, CDR2 FQNEAQ. The CDR3 is 12 residues long.

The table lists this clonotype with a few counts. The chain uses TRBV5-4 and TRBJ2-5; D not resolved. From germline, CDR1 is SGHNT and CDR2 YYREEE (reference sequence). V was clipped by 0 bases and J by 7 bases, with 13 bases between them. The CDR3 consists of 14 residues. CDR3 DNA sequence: TGTGCCAGCAGCTTGGCCCTACGGCCCGGGACCCAGTACTTC. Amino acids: CASSLALRPGTQYF.

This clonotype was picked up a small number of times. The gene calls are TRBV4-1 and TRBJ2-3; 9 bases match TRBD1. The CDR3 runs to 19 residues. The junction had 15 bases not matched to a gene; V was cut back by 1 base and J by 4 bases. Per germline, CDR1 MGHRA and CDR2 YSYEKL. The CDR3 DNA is TGCGCCAGCAGCCAAGCATTAATCCGTGGGACAGGGATGGCAGATACGCAGTATTTT. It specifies CASSQALIRGTGMADTQYF.

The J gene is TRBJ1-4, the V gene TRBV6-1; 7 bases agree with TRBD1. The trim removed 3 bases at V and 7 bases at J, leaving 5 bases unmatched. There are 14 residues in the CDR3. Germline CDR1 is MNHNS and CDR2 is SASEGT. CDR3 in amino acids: CASSETGLGEKLFF. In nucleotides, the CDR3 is TGTGCCAGCAGTGAGACAGGGCTCGGTGAAAAACTGTTTTTT.

CDR3 in amino acids: CASSPNWGTDYGYTF. The CDR3 DNA reads TGTGCCAGCTCACCCAATTGGGGGACAGACTATGGCTACACCTTC. The rearrangement joins TRBV18 to TRBJ1-2, with 7 bases identical to TRBD1. CDR3 length equals 15 residues. V trimming: 3 bases; J trimming: 3 bases; junction bases outside the gene matches: 7. Per the germline V gene, CDR1 is KGHSH and CDR2 is LQKENI.

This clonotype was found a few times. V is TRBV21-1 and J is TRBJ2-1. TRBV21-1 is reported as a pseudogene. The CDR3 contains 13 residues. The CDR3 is CASSKALGYEQFF. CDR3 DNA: TGTGCCAGCAGCAAAGCGCTCGGTTATGAGCAGTTCTTC.

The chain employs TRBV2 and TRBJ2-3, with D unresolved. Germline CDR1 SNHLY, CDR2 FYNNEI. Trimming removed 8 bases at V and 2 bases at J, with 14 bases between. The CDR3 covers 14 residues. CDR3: CASQWARNTDTQYF. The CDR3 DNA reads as TGTGCCAGCCAATGGGCCCGGAACACAGATACGCAGTATTTT.

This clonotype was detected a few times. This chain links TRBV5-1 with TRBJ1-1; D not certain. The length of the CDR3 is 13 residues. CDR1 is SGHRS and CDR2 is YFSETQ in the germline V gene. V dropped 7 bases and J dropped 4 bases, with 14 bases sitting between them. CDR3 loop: CASAIQATTEAFF. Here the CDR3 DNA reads TGCGCCAGCGCCATTCAGGCTACCACTGAAGCTTTCTTT. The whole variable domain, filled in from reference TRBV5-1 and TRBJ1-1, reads KAGVTQTPRYLIKTRGQQVTLSCSPISGHRSVSWYQQTPGQGLQFLFEYFSETQRNKGNFPGRFSGRQFSNSRSEMNVSTLELGDSALYLCASAIQATTEAFFGQGTRLTVV.

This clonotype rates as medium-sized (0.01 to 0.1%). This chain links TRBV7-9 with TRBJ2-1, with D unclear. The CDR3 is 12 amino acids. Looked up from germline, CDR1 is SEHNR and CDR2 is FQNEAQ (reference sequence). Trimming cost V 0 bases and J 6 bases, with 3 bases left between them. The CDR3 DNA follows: TGTGCCAGCAGCTTAGCTGTCAATGAGCAGTTCTTC. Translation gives CASSLAVNEQFF.

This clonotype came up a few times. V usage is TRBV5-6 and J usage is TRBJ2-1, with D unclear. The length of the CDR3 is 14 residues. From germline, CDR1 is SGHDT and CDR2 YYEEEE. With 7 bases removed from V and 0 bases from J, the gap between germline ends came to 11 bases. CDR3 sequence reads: CASLTQLSYNEQFF. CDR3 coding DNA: TGTGCCAGCCTGACACAGCTCTCCTACAATGAGCAGTTCTTC.

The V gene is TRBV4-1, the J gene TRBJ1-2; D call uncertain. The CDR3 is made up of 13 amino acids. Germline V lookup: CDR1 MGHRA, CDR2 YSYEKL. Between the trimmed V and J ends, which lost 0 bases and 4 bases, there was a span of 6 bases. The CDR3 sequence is CASSQDESYGYTF. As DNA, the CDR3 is TGCGCCAGCAGCCAAGATGAGAGCTATGGCTACACCTTC.

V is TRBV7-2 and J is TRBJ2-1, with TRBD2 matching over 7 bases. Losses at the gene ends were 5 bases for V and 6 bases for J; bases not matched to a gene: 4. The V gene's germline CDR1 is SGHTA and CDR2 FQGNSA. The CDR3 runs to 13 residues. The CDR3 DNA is TGTGCCAGCAGCGAGACTAGCCTCAATGAGCAGTTCTTC. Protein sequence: CASSETSLNEQFF.

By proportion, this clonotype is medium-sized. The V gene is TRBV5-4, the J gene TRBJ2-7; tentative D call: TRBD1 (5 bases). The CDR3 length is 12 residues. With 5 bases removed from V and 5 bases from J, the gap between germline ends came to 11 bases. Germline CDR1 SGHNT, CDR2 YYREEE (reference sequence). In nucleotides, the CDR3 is TGTGCCAGCAGAGGGGTCAGTAACGAGCAGTACTTC. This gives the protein CASRGVSNEQYF.

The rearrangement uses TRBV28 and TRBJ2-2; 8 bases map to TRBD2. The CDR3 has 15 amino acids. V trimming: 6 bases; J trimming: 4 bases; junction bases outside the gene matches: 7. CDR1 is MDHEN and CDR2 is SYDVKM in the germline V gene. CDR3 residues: CASSRAGTSTGELFF. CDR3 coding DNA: TGTGCCAGCAGCCGGGCCGGGACTAGCACCGGGGAGCTGTTTTTT. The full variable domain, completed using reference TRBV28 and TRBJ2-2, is DVKVTQSSRYLVKRTGEKVFLECVQDMDHENMFWYRQDPGLGLRLIYFSYDVKMKEKGDIPEGYSVSREKKERFSLILESASTNQTSMYLCASSRAGTSTGELFFGEGSRLTVL.

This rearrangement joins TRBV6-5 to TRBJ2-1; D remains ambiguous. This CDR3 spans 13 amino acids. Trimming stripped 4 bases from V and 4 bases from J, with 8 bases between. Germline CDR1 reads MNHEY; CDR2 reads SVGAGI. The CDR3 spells CASSLSTYNEQFF. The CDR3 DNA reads TGTGCCAGCAGTTTATCCACGTACAATGAGCAGTTCTTC.

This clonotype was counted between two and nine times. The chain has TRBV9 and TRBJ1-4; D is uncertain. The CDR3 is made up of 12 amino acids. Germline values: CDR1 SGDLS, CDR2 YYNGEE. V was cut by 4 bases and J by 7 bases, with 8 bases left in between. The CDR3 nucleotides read TGTGCCAGCAGCTCGGACCGTGAAAAACTGTTTTTT. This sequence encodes CASSSDREKLFF.

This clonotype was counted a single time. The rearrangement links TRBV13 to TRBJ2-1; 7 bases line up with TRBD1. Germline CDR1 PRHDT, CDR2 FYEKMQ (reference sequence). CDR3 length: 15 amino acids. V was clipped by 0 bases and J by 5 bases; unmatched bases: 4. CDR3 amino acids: CASSLGGGQDNEQFF. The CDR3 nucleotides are TGTGCCAGCAGCTTAGGGGGCGGACAGGACAATGAGCAGTTCTTC.

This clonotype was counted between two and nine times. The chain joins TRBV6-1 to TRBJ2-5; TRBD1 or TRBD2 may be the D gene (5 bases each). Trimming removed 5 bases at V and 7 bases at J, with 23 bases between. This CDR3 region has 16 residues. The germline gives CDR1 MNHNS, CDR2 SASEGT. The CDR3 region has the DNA TGTGCCAGCAGTCCCGAACTTCCCACAGGACTGGGGACCCAGTACTTC. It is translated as CASSPELPTGLGTQYF.

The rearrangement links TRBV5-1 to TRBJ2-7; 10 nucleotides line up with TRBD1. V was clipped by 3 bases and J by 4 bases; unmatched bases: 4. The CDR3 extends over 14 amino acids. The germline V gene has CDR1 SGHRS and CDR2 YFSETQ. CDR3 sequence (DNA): TGCGCCAGCAGCTCGGCGGGACAGGGGTACGAGCAGTACTTC. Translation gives CASSSAGQGYEQYF.

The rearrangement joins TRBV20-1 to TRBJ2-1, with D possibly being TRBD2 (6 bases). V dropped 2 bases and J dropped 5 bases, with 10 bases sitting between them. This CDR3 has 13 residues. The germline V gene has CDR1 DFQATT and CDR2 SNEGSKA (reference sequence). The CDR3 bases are TGCAGTGCTAGACGACTAGGGGACAATGAGCAGTTCTTC. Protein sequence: CSARRLGDNEQFF.

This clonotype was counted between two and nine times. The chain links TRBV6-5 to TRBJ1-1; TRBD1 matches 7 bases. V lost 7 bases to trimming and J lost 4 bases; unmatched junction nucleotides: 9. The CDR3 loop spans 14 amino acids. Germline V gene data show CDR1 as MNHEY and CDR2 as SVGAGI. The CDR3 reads CASKTGQLSTEAFF. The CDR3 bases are TGTGCCAGCAAAACGGGACAGCTCTCCACTGAAGCTTTCTTT.

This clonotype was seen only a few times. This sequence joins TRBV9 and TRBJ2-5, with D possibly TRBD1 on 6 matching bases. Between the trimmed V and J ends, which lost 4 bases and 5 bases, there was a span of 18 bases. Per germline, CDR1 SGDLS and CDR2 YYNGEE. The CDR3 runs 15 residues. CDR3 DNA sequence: TGTGCCAGCAGCCCCCGGGCAGGGGAATGGGAGACCCAGTACTTC. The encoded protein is CASSPRAGEWETQYF.